This T cell receptor beta chain was recorded in a study of cytomegalovirus exposure and HLA in healthy donors. Study summary: About 80 million unique TCRs, all from HLA-typed donors, were included in an early release of the data. General study points: Specificity for CMV antigens was confirmed in vitro for a few of the CMV-associated chains.

About this clone itself: Its antigen is still unknown.

CDR1 LNHDA and CDR2 SQIVND come from the germline V gene (reference sequence). The V gene lost 7 bases and the J gene lost 8 bases, with 16 bases spanning the gap. CDR3 length: 13 residues. Each of the donors was a healthy bone marrow donor. PCR amplification relied on 60 Vbeta primers (plus 13 Jbeta primers). Sequencing used immunoSEQ multiplex PCR; TCRdb keeps in-frame clones, though not all of them. The sample records a few hundred thousand clones, 80% being singletons. Sequenced material: PBMCs. The sequence derives from a girl aged 2 to 9 in good health and CMV-seronegative. The chain combines TRBV19 with TRBJ2-3; D unclear. The CDR3 coding sequence is TGTGCCAGTAATCGCGGAGTCACGGGTACGCAGTATTTT. It is translated as CASNRGVTGTQYF.